The rows below give T cell receptor beta chains drawn from one sample of a study of blood T cell repertoires in COVID-19. Clones were read by immunoSEQ multiplex PCR, and TCRdb kept only the in-frame ones, dropping some. The sample has about 230,000 clones; approximately 88% are singletons. The sequencing sample was made of peripheral blood. The receptors derive from a man aged 35-49 years with acute or convalescent COVID-19. The CDR3 runs from the conserved cysteine through the conserved F or W. The D gene is left open where the match is weak. The listing skips clone size in some rows; elsewhere it reads once, few, many or a size class.

TRBV19,-,TRBD1,TRBJ2-7,15,TGTGCCAGTAGTATAGCGGGACAGGGTTTCTACGAGCAGTACTTC,CASSIAGQGFYEQYF
TRBV4-1,few,-,TRBJ1-2,13,TGCGCCAGCAGCCAGGTTCCTACCTATGGCTACACCTTC,CASSQVPTYGYTF
TRBV18,-,TRBD1,TRBJ2-1,14,TGTGCCAGCTCACCGAGGACAGGGGAGACGGAACAGTTCTTC,CASSPRTGETEQFF
TRBV11-2,-,-,TRBJ1-3,15,TGTGCCAGCAGCTCCAACGGGATTCCTGGGGACACCATATATTTT,CASSSNGIPGDTIYF
TRBV23-1,-,TRBD1,TRBJ1-2,15,TGCGCCAGCAGTCATTACTGGACAGGGGGGTATGGCTACACCTTC,CASSHYWTGGYGYTF
TRBV25-1,-,TRBD1,TRBJ2-5,14,TGTGCCAGCAGTAACCCAGGGGGCTGGGGGACCCAGTACTTC,CASSNPGGWGTQYF
TRBV20-1,once,-,TRBJ1-5,12,TGCAGTGCTAGTCTAAGCAATCAGCCCCAGCATTTT,CSASLSNQPQHF
TRBV4-3,-,-,TRBJ1-2,15,TGCGCCAGCAGCCCTTTAGCGGGGATCGGACTTGGCTACACCTTC,CASSPLAGIGLGYTF
TRBV30,-,-,TRBJ1-6,12,TGTGCCTGGAGTCAGGGCGATTCACCCCTCCACTTT,CAWSQGDSPLHF
TRBV7-9,-,-,TRBJ2-5,11,TGTGCCAGCAGCTTTCCGGAGACCCAGTACTTC,CASSFPETQYF
TRBV5-6,-,TRBD1,TRBJ2-5,14,TGTGCCAGCAGCTACGGGACAGTCCAAGAGACCCAGTACTTC,CASSYGTVQETQYF
TRBV3-1/TRBV3-2,-,-,TRBJ1-2,15,TGTGCCAGCAGCCAAGATATTGCAGGTGGTTACGGCTACACCTTC,CASSQDIAGGYGYTF
TRBV18,-,-,TRBJ2-7,14,TGTGCCAGCTCACCGGGGCAGGGCACCTACGAGCAGTACTTC,CASSPGQGTYEQYF
TRBV4-1,-,TRBD1,TRBJ1-2,15,TGCGCCAGCAGCCGCCGGGACAGGGTAGCGGGCGGCTACACCTTC,CASSRRDRVAGGYTF
TRBV7-2,-,-,TRBJ2-7,14,TGTGCCAGCAGCTTTACGGGACTCCTCAACGAGCAGTACTTC,CASSFTGLLNEQYF
TRBV7-9,once,-,TRBJ2-7,15,TGTGCCAGCAGTCTTTACCGGGATAGATTGTACGAGCAGTACTTC,CASSLYRDRLYEQYF
TRBV11-2,-,-,TRBJ2-7,15,TGTGCCAGCAGCGCGCTGGGGCGGTCAACCTACGAGCAGTACTTC,CASSALGRSTYEQYF
TRBV4-1,-,TRBD2,TRBJ2-7,16,TGCGCCAGCAGCCAAGTGTTATGGCTAGCGGGATTCGAGCAGTACTTC,CASSQVLWLAGFEQYF
TRBV6-4,-,-,TRBJ1-2,13,TGTGCCAGCAGTGACCAACAGGGTCTTGGCTACACCTTC,CASSDQQGLGYTF
TRBV7-2,-,-,TRBJ2-2,15,TGTGCCAGCAGCTTAGCGAGGGCCAGCACCGGGGAGCTGTTTTTT,CASSLARASTGELFF
TRBV19,-,TRBD2,TRBJ2-3,15,TGTGCCAGTAGTATATTTTCGGGGGGAGTGGATACGCAGTATTTT,CASSIFSGGVDTQYF
TRBV5-3,-,TRBD1,TRBJ2-7,15,TGTGCCAGAAGCCGGGATAGGACAGGGGTTTACGAGCAGTACTTC,CARSRDRTGVYEQYF
TRBV7-9,-,-,TRBJ2-1,11,TGTGCCAGCAGCCCAGGGAAAATTGCGTTCTTC,CASSPGKIAFF
TRBV29-1,-,TRBD1,TRBJ2-7,12,TGCAGCGTTTCCCAGGGGGCCTACGAGCAGTACTTC,CSVSQGAYEQYF
TRBV7-2,-,-,TRBJ2-3,14,TGTGCCAGCAGCTTAGAGGCTAATAGCGATACGCAGTATTTT,CASSLEANSDTQYF
TRBV7-2,-,TRBD2,TRBJ2-6,18,TGTGCCAGCAGCCCCCGGGGTAGCGGGAGGGCTGGGGCCAACGTCCTGACTTTC,CASSPRGSGRAGANVLTF
TRBV5-1,-,TRBD2,TRBJ2-3,16,TGCGCCAGCAGCCTCTCTAGCGGGAGGGTTACAGATACGCAGTATTTT,CASSLSSGRVTDTQYF
TRBV2,-,-,TRBJ1-1,15,TGTGCCAGCAGTGAAGATGCGGTTAAGAACACTGAAGCTTTCTTT,CASSEDAVKNTEAFF
TRBV14,-,-,TRBJ1-6,13,TGTGCCAGCAGCCAGGCCTGGGGGGTCGCCCTCCACTTT,CASSQAWGVALHF
TRBV6-5,-,-,TRBJ2-1,14,TGTGCCAGCAATCCTAGCGACACCTACAATGAGCAGTTCTTC,CASNPSDTYNEQFF
TRBV9,-,-,TRBJ2-1,16,TGTGCCAGCAGCGTAGAGGGGAGGACCTCCTACAATGAGCAGTTCTTC,CASSVEGRTSYNEQFF
TRBV11-3,-,TRBD1,TRBJ1-2,15,TGTGCCAAACAAAGGGGGCAAGACCAACTTTATGGCTACACCTTC,CAKQRGQDQLYGYTF
TRBV27,-,TRBD1,TRBJ1-2,15,TGTGCCAGCAGTTGGTCAGGGGGCGTAGGATATGGCTACACCTTC,CASSWSGGVGYGYTF
TRBV11-2,-,TRBD2,TRBJ2-3,16,TGTGCCAGCAGCTTACGGTCGGGAGGGGTTGGAGATACGCAGTATTTT,CASSLRSGGVGDTQYF
TRBV5-4,-,TRBD2,TRBJ2-5,16,TGTGCCAGCACCCTCGGACTAGCGGGAGGACAAGAGACCCAGTACTTC,CASTLGLAGGQETQYF
TRBV10-2,-,-,TRBJ1-3,15,TGCGCCAGCTCCCTCACTCAGGGTTCCGGAAACACCATATATTTT,CASSLTQGSGNTIYF
TRBV4-3,-,TRBD1,TRBJ1-2,15,TGCGCCAGCAGCCACCGAGACAGGGAGCTTTATGGCTACACCTTC,CASSHRDRELYGYTF
TRBV14,-,TRBD2,TRBJ2-2,13,TGTGCCAGCCAAGGGACTAGCACCGGGGAGCTGTTTTTT,CASQGTSTGELFF
TRBV7-8,-,TRBD1,TRBJ1-6,17,TGTGCCAGCAGGATGACAGGGGGAAGCTCCTATAATTCACCCCTCCACTTT,CASRMTGGSSYNSPLHF
TRBV12-3/TRBV12-4,-,TRBD1,TRBJ1-1,13,TGTGCCAGCAACCGACAGGGGGGCACTGAAGCTTTCTTT,CASNRQGGTEAFF
TRBV9,-,-,TRBJ1-6,14,TGTGCCAGCAGCGTTTCAGGGGACGGTTCACCCCTCCACTTT,CASSVSGDGSPLHF
TRBV5-6,-,TRBD1,TRBJ2-5,16,TGTGCCAGCAGCCCGTCCAGGGGGCGTCGGCAAGAGACCCAGTACTTC,CASSPSRGRRQETQYF
TRBV27,-,TRBD2,TRBJ2-1,18,TGTGCCAGCAGTGGATCCGGGACTAGTAACTCACTCTACAATGAGCAGTTCTTC,CASSGSGTSNSLYNEQFF
TRBV6-5,-,TRBD1,TRBJ2-1,13,TGTGCCAGCGGAGGACAGGGGATTCATGAGCAGTTCTTC,CASGGQGIHEQFF
TRBV12-5,few,TRBD1,TRBJ2-2,14,TGTGCTAGTTCGACAGGGAGGAACACCGGGGAGCTGTTTTTT,CASSTGRNTGELFF
TRBV5-1,-,TRBD2,TRBJ2-7,15,TGCGCCAGCAGCTTGGAAGCGGGAGGGACCTACGAGCAGTACTTC,CASSLEAGGTYEQYF
TRBV6-1,-,-,TRBJ1-1,14,TGTGCCAGCAGTGAAGCTCGGTTGAACACTGAAGCTTTCTTT,CASSEARLNTEAFF
TRBV19,-,-,TRBJ1-1,13,TGTGCCAGTAGTCCTACGGTTAACACTGAAGCTTTCTTT,CASSPTVNTEAFF
TRBV11-2,-,TRBD1,TRBJ1-1,14,TGTGCCAGCAGCTCTCACCGACAGGGCACTGAAGCTTTCTTT,CASSSHRQGTEAFF